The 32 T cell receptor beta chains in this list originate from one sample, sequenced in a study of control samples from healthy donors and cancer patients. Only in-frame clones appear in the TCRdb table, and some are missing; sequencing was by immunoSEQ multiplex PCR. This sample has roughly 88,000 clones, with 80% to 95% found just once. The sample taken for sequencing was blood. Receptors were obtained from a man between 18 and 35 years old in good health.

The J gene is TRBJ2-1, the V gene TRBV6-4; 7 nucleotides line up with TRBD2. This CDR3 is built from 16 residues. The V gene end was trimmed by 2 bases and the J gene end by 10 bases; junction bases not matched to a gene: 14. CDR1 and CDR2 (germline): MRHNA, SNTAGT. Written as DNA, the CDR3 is TGTGCCAGCAGTGACGATGGGGAAGGGACTACGGTAGAGCAGTTCTTC. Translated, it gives CASSDDGEGTTVEQFF.

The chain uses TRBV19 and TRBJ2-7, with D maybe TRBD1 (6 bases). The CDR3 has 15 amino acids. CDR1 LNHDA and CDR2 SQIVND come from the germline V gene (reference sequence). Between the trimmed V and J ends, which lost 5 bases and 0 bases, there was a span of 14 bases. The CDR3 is CASSSQQGSSYEQYF. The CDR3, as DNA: TGTGCCAGTAGTTCGCAACAGGGCAGCTCCTACGAGCAGTACTTC.

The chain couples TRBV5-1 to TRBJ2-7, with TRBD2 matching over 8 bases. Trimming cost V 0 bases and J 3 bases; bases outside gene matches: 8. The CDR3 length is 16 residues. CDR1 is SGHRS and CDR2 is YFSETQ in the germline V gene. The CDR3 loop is CASSLVLASGFYEQYF. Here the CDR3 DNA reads TGCGCCAGCAGCTTGGTGCTGGCTAGCGGGTTCTACGAGCAGTACTTC.

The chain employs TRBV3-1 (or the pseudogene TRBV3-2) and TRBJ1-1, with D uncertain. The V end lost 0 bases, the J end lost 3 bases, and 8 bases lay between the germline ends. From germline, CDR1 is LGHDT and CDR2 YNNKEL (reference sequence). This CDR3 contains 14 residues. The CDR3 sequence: CASSQDRAHTEAFF. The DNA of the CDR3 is TGTGCCAGCAGCCAAGATCGAGCGCACACTGAAGCTTTCTTT.

The CDR3 is CASSQANVEGREQYF. Here the CDR3 DNA reads TGCGCCAGCAGCCAAGCAAATGTCGAGGGAAGGGAGCAGTACTTC. The gene calls are TRBV4-3 and TRBJ2-7; possibly TRBD2 for D (5 bases). This CDR3 is 15 amino acids long. Germline lookup yields CDR1 LGHNA and CDR2 YSLEER. V was shortened by 1 base and J by 7 bases, with 17 bases between the two germline ends.

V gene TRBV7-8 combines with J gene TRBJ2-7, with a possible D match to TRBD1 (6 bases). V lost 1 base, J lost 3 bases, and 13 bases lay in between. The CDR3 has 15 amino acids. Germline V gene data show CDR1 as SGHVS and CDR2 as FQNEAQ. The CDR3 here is CASSLEGRGFYEQYF. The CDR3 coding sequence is TGTGCCAGCAGCTTAGAAGGCAGGGGATTCTACGAGCAGTACTTC. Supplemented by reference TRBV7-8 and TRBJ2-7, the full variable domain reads GAGVSQSPRYKVAKRGQDVALRCDPISGHVSLFWYQQALGQGPEFLTYFQNEAQLDKSGLPSDRFFAERPEGSVSTLKIQRTQQEDSAVYLCASSLEGRGFYEQYFGPGTRLTVT.

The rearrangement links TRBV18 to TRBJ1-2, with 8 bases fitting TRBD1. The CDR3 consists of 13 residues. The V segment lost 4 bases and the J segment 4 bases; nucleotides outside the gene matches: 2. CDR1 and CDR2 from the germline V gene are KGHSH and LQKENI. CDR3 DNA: TGTGCCAGCTCACAGGACAGGGCCTATGGCTACACCTTC. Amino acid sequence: CASSQDRAYGYTF.

CDR3 DNA sequence: TGTGCCAGTAGTATAGGAGCCATGAACACTGAAGCTTTCTTT. Its translation is CASSIGAMNTEAFF. The chain is built from TRBV19 and TRBJ1-1; the D is unclear. V shed 1 base and J shed 0 bases, with 6 bases lying between them. There are 14 residues in the CDR3. CDR1 is LNHDA, CDR2 SQIVND, per germline (reference sequence).

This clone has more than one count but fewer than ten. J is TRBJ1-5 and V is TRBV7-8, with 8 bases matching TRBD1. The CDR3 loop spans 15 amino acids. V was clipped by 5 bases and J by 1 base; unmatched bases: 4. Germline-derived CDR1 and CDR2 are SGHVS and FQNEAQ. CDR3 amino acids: CASSNRQGSNQPQHF. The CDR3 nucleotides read TGTGCCAGCAGCAACAGACAGGGGAGCAATCAGCCCCAGCATTTT.

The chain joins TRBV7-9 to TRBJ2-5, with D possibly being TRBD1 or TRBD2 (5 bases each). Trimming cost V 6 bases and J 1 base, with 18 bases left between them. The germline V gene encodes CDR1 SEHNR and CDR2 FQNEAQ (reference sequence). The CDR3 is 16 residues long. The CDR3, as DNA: TGTGCCAGCAGGCTTACCGGGACGGAGATCCAAGAGACCCAGTACTTC. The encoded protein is CASRLTGTEIQETQYF.

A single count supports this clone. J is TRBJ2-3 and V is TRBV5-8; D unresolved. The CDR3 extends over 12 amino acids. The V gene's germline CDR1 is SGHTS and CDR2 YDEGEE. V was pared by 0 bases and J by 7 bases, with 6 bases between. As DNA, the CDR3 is TGTGCCAGCAGCTTGGGGGTAAATACGCAGTATTTT. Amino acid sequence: CASSLGVNTQYF.

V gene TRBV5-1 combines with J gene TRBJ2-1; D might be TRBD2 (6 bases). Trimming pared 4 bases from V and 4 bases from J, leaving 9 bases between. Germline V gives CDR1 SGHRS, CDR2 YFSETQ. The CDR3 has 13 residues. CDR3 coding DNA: TGCGCCAGCAGCCGGGACTTTTACAATGAGCAGTTCTTC. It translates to CASSRDFYNEQFF.

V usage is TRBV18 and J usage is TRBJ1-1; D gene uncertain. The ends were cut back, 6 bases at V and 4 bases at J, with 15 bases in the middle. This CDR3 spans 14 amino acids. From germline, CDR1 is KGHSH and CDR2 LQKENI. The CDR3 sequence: CASSLGGDFTEAFF. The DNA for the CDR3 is TGTGCCAGCTCCCTGGGAGGTGATTTCACTGAAGCTTTCTTT. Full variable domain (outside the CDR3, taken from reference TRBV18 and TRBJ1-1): NAGVMQNPRHLVRRRGQEARLRCSPMKGHSHVYWYRQLPEEGLKFMVYLQKENIIDESGMPKERFSAEFPKEGPSILRIQQVVRGDSAAYFCASSLGGDFTEAFFGQGTRLTVV.

The CDR3 here is CASSEGRGAGDTQYF. As DNA, the CDR3 is TGTGCCAGCAGTGAAGGCCGGGGGGCGGGAGATACGCAGTATTTT. The chain is built from TRBV6-1 and TRBJ2-3; tentative D call: TRBD2 (7 bases). The CDR3 loop spans 15 amino acids. In germline, CDR1 is MNHNS, CDR2 SASEGT. Trimming pared 1 base from V and 5 bases from J, leaving 13 bases between.

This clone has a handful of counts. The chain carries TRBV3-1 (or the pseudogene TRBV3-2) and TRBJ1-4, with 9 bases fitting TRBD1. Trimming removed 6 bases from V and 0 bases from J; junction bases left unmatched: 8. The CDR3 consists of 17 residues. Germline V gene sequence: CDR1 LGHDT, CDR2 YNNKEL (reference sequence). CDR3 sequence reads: CASRSGQGSTTNEKLFF. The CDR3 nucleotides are TGTGCCAGCAGATCGGGACAGGGATCTACAACTAATGAAAAACTGTTTTTT.

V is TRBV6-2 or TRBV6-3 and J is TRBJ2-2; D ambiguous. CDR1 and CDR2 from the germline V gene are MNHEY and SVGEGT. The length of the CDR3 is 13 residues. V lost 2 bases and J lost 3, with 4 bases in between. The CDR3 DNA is TGTGCCAGCAGTTACCGTGACACCGGGGAGCTGTTTTTT. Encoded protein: CASSYRDTGELFF.

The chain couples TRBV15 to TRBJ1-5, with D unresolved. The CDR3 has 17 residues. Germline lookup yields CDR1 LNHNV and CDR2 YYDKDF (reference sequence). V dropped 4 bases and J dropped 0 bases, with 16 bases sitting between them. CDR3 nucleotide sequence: TGTGCCACCAGCACTACCCGGGAGTACTATAGCAATCAGCCCCAGCATTTT. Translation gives CATSTTREYYSNQPQHF.

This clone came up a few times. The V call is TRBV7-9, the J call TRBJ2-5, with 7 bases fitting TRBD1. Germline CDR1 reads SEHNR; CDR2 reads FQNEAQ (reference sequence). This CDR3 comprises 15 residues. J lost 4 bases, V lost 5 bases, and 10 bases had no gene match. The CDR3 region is CASSMRRTGGETQYF. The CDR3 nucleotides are TGTGCCAGCAGCATGAGAAGGACAGGCGGAGAGACCCAGTACTTC.

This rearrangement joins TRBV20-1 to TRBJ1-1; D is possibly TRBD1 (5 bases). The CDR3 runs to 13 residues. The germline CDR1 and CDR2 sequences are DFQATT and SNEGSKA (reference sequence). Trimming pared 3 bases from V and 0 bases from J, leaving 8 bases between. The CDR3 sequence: CSASKGLNTEAFF. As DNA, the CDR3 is TGCAGTGCTAGTAAGGGGTTGAACACTGAAGCTTTCTTT.

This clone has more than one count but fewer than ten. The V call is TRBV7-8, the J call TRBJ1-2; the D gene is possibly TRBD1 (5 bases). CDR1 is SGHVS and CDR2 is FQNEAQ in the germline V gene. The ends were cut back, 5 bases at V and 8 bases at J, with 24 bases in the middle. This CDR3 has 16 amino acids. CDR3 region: CASSRTQGASGVGYTF. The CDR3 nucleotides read TGTGCCAGCAGCCGGACCCAGGGAGCCAGTGGTGTGGGCTACACCTTC.

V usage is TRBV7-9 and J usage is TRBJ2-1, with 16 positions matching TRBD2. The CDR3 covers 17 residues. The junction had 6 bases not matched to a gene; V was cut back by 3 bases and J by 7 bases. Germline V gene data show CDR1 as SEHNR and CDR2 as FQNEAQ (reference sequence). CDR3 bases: TGTGCCAGCAGCTTCCCGGGACTAGCGGGAGGGAGGAATGAGCAGTTCTTC. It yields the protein CASSFPGLAGGRNEQFF.

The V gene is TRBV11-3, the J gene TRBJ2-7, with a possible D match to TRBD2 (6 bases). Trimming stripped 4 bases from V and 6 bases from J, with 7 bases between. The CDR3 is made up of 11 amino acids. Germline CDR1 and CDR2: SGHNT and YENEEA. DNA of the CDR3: TGTGCCAGCAGCTCCGGGGGCGAGCAGTACTTC. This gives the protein CASSSGGEQYF.

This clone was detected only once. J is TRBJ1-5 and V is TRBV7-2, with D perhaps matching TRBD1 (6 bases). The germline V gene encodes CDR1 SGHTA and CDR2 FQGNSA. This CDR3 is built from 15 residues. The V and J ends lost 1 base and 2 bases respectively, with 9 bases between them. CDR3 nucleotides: TGTGCCAGCAGCTTAGTAAGGGGGGGCAATCAGCCCCAGCATTTT. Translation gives CASSLVRGGNQPQHF.

The CDR3: CASSLDSNQPQHF. The CDR3 region has the DNA TGTGCCAGCAGCTTGGACAGTAATCAGCCCCAGCATTTT. This chain uses TRBV6-5 with TRBJ1-5; tentative D call: TRBD1 (6 bases). Germline V CDR1 and CDR2: MNHEY, SVGAGI. The CDR3 sequence is 13 residues long. V was clipped by 6 bases and J by 4 bases, with 10 bases between them.

DNA for the CDR3: TGTGCCAGTAGTATATTTGAGGGCTACGAGCAGTACTTC. Its translation: CASSIFEGYEQYF. V usage is TRBV19 and J usage is TRBJ2-7, with D tentatively TRBD2 (5 bases). Trimming stripped 2 bases from V and 3 bases from J, with 8 bases between. The germline V gene has CDR1 LNHDA and CDR2 SQIVND (reference sequence). The CDR3 has 13 amino acids.

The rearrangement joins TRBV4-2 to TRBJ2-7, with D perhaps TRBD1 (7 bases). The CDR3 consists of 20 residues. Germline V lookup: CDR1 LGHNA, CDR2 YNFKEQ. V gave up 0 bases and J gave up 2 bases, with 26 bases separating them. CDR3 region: CASSQDRVLRDSIRAYEQYF. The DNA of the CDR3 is TGTGCCAGCAGCCAAGATCGGGTATTGCGGGACAGTATCCGGGCCTACGAGCAGTACTTC.

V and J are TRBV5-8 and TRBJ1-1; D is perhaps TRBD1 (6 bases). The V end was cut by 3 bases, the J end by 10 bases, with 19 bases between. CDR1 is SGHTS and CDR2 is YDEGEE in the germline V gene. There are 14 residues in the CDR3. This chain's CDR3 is CASSSIGTLFGAFF. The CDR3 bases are TGTGCCAGCAGCTCAATCGGGACACTCTTTGGAGCTTTCTTT. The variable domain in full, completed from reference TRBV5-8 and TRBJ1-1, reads EAGVTQSPTHLIKTRGQQATLRCSPISGHTSVYWYQQALGLGLQFLLWYDEGEERNRGNFPPRFSGRQFPNYSSELNVNALELEDSALYLCASSSIGTLFGAFFGQGTRLTVV.

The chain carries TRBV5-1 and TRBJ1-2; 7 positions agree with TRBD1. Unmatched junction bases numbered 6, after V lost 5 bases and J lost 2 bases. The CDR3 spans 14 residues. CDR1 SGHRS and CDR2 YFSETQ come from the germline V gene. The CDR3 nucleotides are TGCGCCAGCAGGTTACTGGACAGGAACTATGGCTACACCTTC. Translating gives CASRLLDRNYGYTF.

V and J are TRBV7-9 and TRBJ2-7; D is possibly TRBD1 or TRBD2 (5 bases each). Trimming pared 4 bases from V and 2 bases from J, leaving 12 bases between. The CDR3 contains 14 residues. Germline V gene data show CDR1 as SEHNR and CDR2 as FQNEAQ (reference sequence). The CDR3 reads CASSSGRKTYEQYF. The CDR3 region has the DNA TGTGCCAGCAGCTCGGGACGAAAAACCTACGAGCAGTACTTC.

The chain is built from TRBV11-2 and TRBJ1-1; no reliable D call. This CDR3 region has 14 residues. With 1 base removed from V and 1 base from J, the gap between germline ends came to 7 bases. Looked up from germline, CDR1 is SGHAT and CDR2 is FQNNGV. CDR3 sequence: CASSLVGRNTEAFF. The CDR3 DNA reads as TGTGCCAGCAGCTTAGTTGGAAGGAACACTGAAGCTTTCTTT. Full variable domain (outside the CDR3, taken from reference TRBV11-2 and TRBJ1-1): EAGVAQSPRYKIIEKRQSVAFWCNPISGHATLYWYQQILGQGPKLLIQFQNNGVVDDSQLPKDRFSAERLKGVDSTLKIQPAKLEDSAVYLCASSLVGRNTEAFFGQGTRLTVV.

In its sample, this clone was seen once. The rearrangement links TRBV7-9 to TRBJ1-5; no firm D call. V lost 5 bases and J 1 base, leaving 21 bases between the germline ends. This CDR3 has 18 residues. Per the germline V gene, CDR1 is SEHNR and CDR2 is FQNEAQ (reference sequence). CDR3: CASSPLFSAAGSNQPQHF. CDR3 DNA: TGTGCCAGCAGCCCCTTGTTTTCGGCAGCCGGGAGCAATCAGCCCCAGCATTTT. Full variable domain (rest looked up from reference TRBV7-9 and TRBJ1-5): DTGVSQNPRHKITKRGQNVTFRCDPISEHNRLYWYRQTLGQGPEFLTYFQNEAQLEKSRLLSDRFSAERPKGSFSTLEIQRTEQGDSAMYLCASSPLFSAAGSNQPQHFGDGTRLSIL.

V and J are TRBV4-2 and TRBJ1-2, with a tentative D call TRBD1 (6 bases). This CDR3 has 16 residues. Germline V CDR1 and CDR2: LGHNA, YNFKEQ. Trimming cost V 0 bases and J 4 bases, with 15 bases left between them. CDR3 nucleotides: TGTGCCAGCAGCCAAGATCACGGGGGCGCGAGCTATGGCTACACCTTC. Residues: CASSQDHGGASYGYTF.